The 30 T cell receptor beta chains in this list originate from one sample, sequenced in a study of blood T cell repertoires in COVID-19. Assay: immunoSEQ multiplex PCR; the TCRdb copy retains only in-frame clones and omits some. The sample contains about 170,000 clones, about 85% of which appear only once. Sample: peripheral blood. The receptors were sampled from a human donor with acute or convalescent COVID-19. The donor label of this sample is uncertain.

The J gene is TRBJ2-5, the V gene TRBV4-1, with 7 nucleotides matching TRBD2. CDR3 length: 16 residues. In germline, CDR1 is MGHRA, CDR2 YSYEKL. The ends lost 1 base at V and 4 bases at J; junction bases unmatched: 9. The CDR3 DNA reads as TGCGCCAGCAGCCAAGCCAAAGCGGGAAGGGGAGAGACCCAGTACTTC. It is translated as CASSQAKAGRGETQYF.

The chain combines TRBV19 with TRBJ1-2; the match to TRBD1 covers 8 bases. The CDR3 contains 14 residues. In germline, CDR1 is LNHDA, CDR2 SQIVND (reference sequence). The trim removed 6 bases at V and 4 bases at J, leaving 7 bases unmatched. CDR3 DNA sequence: TGTGCCAGTAGGTCCGGACAGGGCTTCTATGGCTACACCTTC. It yields the protein CASRSGQGFYGYTF.

V usage is TRBV27 and J usage is TRBJ1-1, with D unresolved. Germline CDR1 and CDR2: MNHEY and SMNVEV (reference sequence). With 5 bases removed from V and 0 bases from J, the gap between germline ends came to 7 bases. This CDR3 has 13 amino acids. CDR3 sequence reads: CASSITMNTEAFF. DNA of the CDR3: TGTGCCAGCAGTATTACTATGAACACTGAAGCTTTCTTT.

A remark on this clone: A junction end diverges from the germline sequence, so it may reflect a read error. This sequence joins TRBV29-1 and TRBJ2-3; D is perhaps TRBD2 (6 bases). The CDR3 spans 15 residues. CDR1 is SQVTM and CDR2 is ANQGSEA in the germline V gene. The CDR3 nucleotides read TGCAGCGCTGAAGGGCGGGGTGTTAGCACAGATACGCAGTATTTT. It encodes CSAEGRGVSTDTQYF.

The table lists this clone with a few counts. The V and J genes are TRBV7-3 and TRBJ1-1; D unclear. Trimming stripped 2 bases from V and 4 bases from J, with 11 bases between. CDR1 SGHTA and CDR2 FQGTGA come from the germline V gene. CDR3 size: 14 residues. CDR3 loop: CASSLRGGTTEAFF. The CDR3, as DNA: TGTGCCAGCAGCTTACGCGGCGGTACCACTGAAGCTTTCTTT.

The chain uses TRBV28 and TRBJ2-7; no clear D gene. Trimming cost V 4 bases and J 2 bases, with 18 bases left between them. Germline lookup yields CDR1 MDHEN and CDR2 SYDVKM. This CDR3 has 16 amino acids. This CDR3 is CASSSVPWSEAYEQYF. Written as DNA, the CDR3 is TGTGCCAGCAGTTCCGTCCCGTGGAGCGAAGCCTACGAGCAGTACTTC.

V is TRBV28 and J is TRBJ1-5; possible D gene TRBD1, 5 bases. V was trimmed by 6 bases and J by 0 bases, leaving 9 bases between them. This CDR3 comprises 14 residues. Germline loops: CDR1 MDHEN, CDR2 SYDVKM. CDR3 DNA: TGTGCCAGCAGCCGACAGTTTAGCAATCAGCCCCAGCATTTT. This translates into CASSRQFSNQPQHF.

The rearrangement uses TRBV30 and TRBJ1-1; D unresolved. Trimming removed 0 bases from V and 5 bases from J, with 10 bases in between. The CDR3 spans 13 residues. CDR1 is GTSNPN, CDR2 SVGIG, per germline (reference sequence). The CDR3 region is CAWSVARRTEAFF. The DNA for the CDR3 is TGTGCCTGGAGTGTTGCCAGGAGGACTGAAGCTTTCTTT.

The chain carries TRBV5-8 and TRBJ2-1; D unclear. Trimming took off 2 bases at V and 7 bases at J, with 7 bases between the two ends. Germline-derived CDR1 and CDR2 are SGHTS and YDEGEE. CDR3 length: 12 amino acids. As DNA, the CDR3 is TGTGCCAGCAGCTTTATAGCAAATGAGCAGTTCTTC. Amino acids: CASSFIANEQFF.

This clone was seen a single time. The rearrangement links TRBV7-9 to TRBJ1-5; D unresolved. CDR3 size: 17 residues. V gave up 3 bases and J gave up 0 bases, with 15 bases separating them. CDR1 and CDR2 (germline): SEHNR, FQNEAQ (reference sequence). CDR3 protein: CASSFYLFGDSNQPQHF. Here the CDR3 DNA reads TGTGCCAGCAGCTTTTATTTGTTCGGGGATAGCAATCAGCCCCAGCATTTT.

The gene calls are TRBV7-6 and TRBJ2-6; D perhaps matches TRBD2 (6 bases). The CDR3 is 17 residues long. From germline, CDR1 is SGHVS and CDR2 FNYEAQ. Trimming removed 0 bases from V and 4 bases from J, with 13 bases in between. CDR3 protein: CASSLAGGFQGANVLTF. The CDR3 DNA reads as TGTGCCAGCAGCTTAGCGGGGGGTTTTCAAGGGGCCAACGTCCTGACTTTC.

This chain links TRBV24-1 with TRBJ1-5; 9 nucleotides align to TRBD1. The germline CDR1 and CDR2 sequences are KGHDR and SFDVKD. Trimming cost V 5 bases and J 1 base; bases outside gene matches: 2. The CDR3 is made up of 15 amino acids. CDR3 bases: TGTGCCACCAGTGCAGGGACAGGGAGCAATCAGCCCCAGCATTTT. Encoded protein: CATSAGTGSNQPQHF.

The gene calls are TRBV2 and TRBJ1-5, with a weak D call TRBD1 (5 bases). CDR3 size: 17 residues. The V end was cut by 2 bases, the J end by 6 bases, with 20 bases between. Per germline, CDR1 SNHLY and CDR2 FYNNEI. The CDR3 is CASSEQEGPGKAQPQHF. Written as DNA, the CDR3 is TGTGCCAGCAGTGAACAGGAGGGACCAGGGAAGGCTCAGCCCCAGCATTTT.

The chain is built from TRBV4-1 and TRBJ2-7; 7 nucleotides align to TRBD1. The CDR3 is 16 amino acids. Per the germline V gene, CDR1 is MGHRA and CDR2 is YSYEKL. Trimming cost V 2 bases and J 3 bases; bases outside gene matches: 10. CDR3 sequence: CASSQNPLGGIYEQYF. The CDR3 nucleotides read TGCGCCAGCAGCCAAAACCCCCTAGGGGGCATCTACGAGCAGTACTTC.

A few counts support this clone. The chain links TRBV18 to TRBJ1-3; a weak D match, TRBD1 (5 bases). CDR1 KGHSH and CDR2 LQKENI come from the germline V gene. The CDR3 runs to 13 residues. The V end lost 6 bases, the J end lost 4 bases, and 10 bases lay between the germline ends. The CDR3 is CASSTVTGNTIYF. CDR3 sequence (DNA): TGTGCCAGCTCGACAGTAACGGGAAACACCATATATTTT. Full variable domain (missing parts from reference TRBV18 and TRBJ1-3): NAGVMQNPRHLVRRRGQEARLRCSPMKGHSHVYWYRQLPEEGLKFMVYLQKENIIDESGMPKERFSAEFPKEGPSILRIQQVVRGDSAAYFCASSTVTGNTIYFGEGSWLTVV.

The chain recombines TRBV30 with TRBJ1-2; the match to TRBD1 covers 7 bases. The V gene's germline CDR1 is GTSNPN and CDR2 SVGIG (reference sequence). The length of the CDR3 is 14 residues. J was trimmed by 8 bases and V by 3 bases; bases with no gene match: 12. Written as DNA, the CDR3 is TGTGCCTGGAGCGGGCAAACAGGGGCCACCGGCTACACCTTC. Its translation: CAWSGQTGATGYTF.

The sample holds one count of this clone. The chain recombines TRBV7-9 with TRBJ2-1, with TRBD1 matching 7 bases. The germline V gene encodes CDR1 SEHNR and CDR2 FQNEAQ (reference sequence). This CDR3 is built from 14 residues. The V segment lost 6 bases and the J segment 6 bases; nucleotides outside the gene matches: 8. CDR3 amino acids: CASSRYPGGNEQFF. CDR3 coding DNA: TGTGCCAGCAGTCGATACCCAGGGGGCAATGAGCAGTTCTTC.

There are a few counts of this clone. This rearrangement joins TRBV4-3 to TRBJ1-1, with D hard to call. CDR1 is LGHNA, CDR2 YSLEER, per germline. The CDR3 contains 15 residues. V gave up 4 bases and J gave up 4 bases, with 16 bases separating them. CDR3 sequence (DNA): TGCGCCAGCAGCCCTTTAGAAGGGAGACTCACTGAAGCTTTCTTT. Its translation is CASSPLEGRLTEAFF.

The V and J genes are TRBV2 and TRBJ1-6; D is undetermined. Trimming stripped 5 bases from V and 10 bases from J, with 15 bases between. This CDR3 is built from 14 residues. CDR1 is SNHLY, CDR2 FYNNEI, per germline. CDR3 sequence: CASSQEAIDSPLHF. The CDR3 DNA reads as TGTGCCAGCAGTCAGGAGGCCATAGACTCACCCCTCCACTTT.

The chain joins TRBV6-1 to TRBJ2-7; no clear D. CDR3 size: 12 residues. Trimming took off 3 bases at V and 4 bases at J, with 7 bases between the two ends. CDR1 is MNHNS, CDR2 SASEGT, per germline. The CDR3 DNA follows: TGTGCCAGCAGTGAGTCGGGTTACGAGCAGTACTTC. This gives the protein CASSESGYEQYF.

The chain is built from TRBV7-9 and TRBJ1-6; weak D call: TRBD1 (6 bases). CDR1 is SEHNR and CDR2 is FQNEAQ in the germline V gene (reference sequence). The V and J ends lost 3 bases and 14 bases respectively, with 14 bases between them. CDR3 size: 13 residues. The CDR3 DNA reads as TGTGCCAGCAGCTTTAAAGGAGGGGGGGCCCTCCACTTT. Translation gives CASSFKGGGALHF.

V is TRBV2 and J is TRBJ2-3; 9 bases are shared with TRBD2. J gave up 2 bases and V 8 bases, and 8 bases lay outside the gene matches. The CDR3 runs 15 residues. Germline CDR1 SNHLY, CDR2 FYNNEI. CDR3 residues: CASALVAGVTDTQYF. CDR3 sequence (DNA): TGTGCCAGCGCTCTAGTAGCGGGGGTCACAGATACGCAGTATTTT.

This chain connects TRBV6-5 to TRBJ2-5, with D possibly matching TRBD1 (5 bases). The CDR3 is made up of 12 amino acids. Trimming took 6 bases from V and 4 from J, leaving 9 bases between them. Germline V gene sequence: CDR1 MNHEY, CDR2 SVGAGI. The CDR3 DNA sequence: TGTGCCAGCAGGGCAGGGCTAGAGACCCAGTACTTC. Its protein product is CASRAGLETQYF.

The table lists this clone with a count of one. J is TRBJ1-5 and V is TRBV27; D call uncertain. The CDR3 consists of 16 residues. V gave up 4 bases and J gave up 5 bases, with 18 bases separating them. The germline V gene encodes CDR1 MNHEY and CDR2 SMNVEV (reference sequence). DNA for the CDR3: TGTGCCAGCAGTTCAATCGACGGTTGGAGGGATCAGCCCCAGCATTTT. Amino acid sequence: CASSSIDGWRDQPQHF.

V usage is TRBV7-9 and J usage is TRBJ2-3; D remains ambiguous. The V gene's germline CDR1 is SEHNR and CDR2 FQNEAQ (reference sequence). There are 16 residues in the CDR3. V was pared by 5 bases and J by 1 base, with 16 bases between. The CDR3 DNA reads as TGTGCCAGCAGCCCAGGTATCTTGCTCCGCACAGATACGCAGTATTTT. Translating it yields CASSPGILLRTDTQYF.

This clone appeared once. CDR3 bases: TGCGCCAGCAGTCAACCCTCGGGGGAGGAGGGGTCTGGAAACACCATATATTTT. It encodes CASSQPSGEEGSGNTIYF. The rearrangement links TRBV23-1 to TRBJ1-3, with D possibly matching TRBD1 (5 bases). TRBV23-1 is sorted into the ORF group, with uncertain function. The germline V and J ends were trimmed by 2 bases and 1 base, with 18 bases remaining between them. The CDR3 is made up of 18 amino acids.

This sequence joins TRBV7-9 and TRBJ2-1; the match to TRBD1 covers 8 bases. V was pared by 3 bases and J by 6 bases, with 13 bases of the junction left unmatched. The CDR3 totals 17 residues. Per the germline V gene, CDR1 is SEHNR and CDR2 is FQNEAQ (reference sequence). The CDR3 DNA sequence: TGTGCCAGCAGCTTGTACCGGGACAGGATTAGGGCCAATGAGCAGTTCTTC. Amino acid sequence: CASSLYRDRIRANEQFF.

This chain joins TRBV5-6 and TRBJ1-1; 8 bases align to TRBD1. The trim removed 0 bases at V and 0 bases at J, leaving 7 bases unmatched. This CDR3 is built from 17 residues. Germline loops: CDR1 SGHDT, CDR2 YYEEEE. The CDR3 DNA follows: TGTGCCAGCAGCTTGGAGGGCAGGGGGCGTGTGAACACTGAAGCTTTCTTT. This encodes CASSLEGRGRVNTEAFF.

The J gene is TRBJ1-6, the V gene TRBV12-1. TRBV12-1 is a recognized pseudogene. The CDR3 has 12 amino acids. This chain's CDR3 is CASTGEDSPLHF. The CDR3 nucleotides are TGTGCCAGCACGGGGGAGGATTCACCCCTCCACTTT.

The chain uses TRBV6-5 and TRBJ1-5; a weak D match, TRBD1 (6 bases). CDR3 length: 13 amino acids. The germline CDR1 and CDR2 sequences are MNHEY and SVGAGI. Trimming shortened V by 7 bases and J by 5 bases, and 12 bases separated the two germline ends. The CDR3 DNA reads as TGTGCCAGCACATCAGGGGTGGATCAGCCCCAGCATTTT. Amino acids: CASTSGVDQPQHF.